The rows below give T cell receptor beta chains drawn from one sample of a study of control samples from healthy donors and cancer patients. The table came from immunoSEQ multiplex PCR; TCRdb's copy has only in-frame clones and leaves some out. The table lists about 190,000 clones, about 89% of them singletons. Specimen: blood. All receptors come from a man in his thirties or forties in good health. The CDR3 runs from the conserved cysteine through the conserved F or W. The order of the fields is clone size, J gene, V gene, D gene, CDR3 protein, CDR3 DNA. A D gene is named only where the DNA matches it firmly. For some rows the clone size is stated as once, few or many, or as a class when expanded; others skip it.

>-|TRBJ2-3|TRBV5-5|TRBD2
CASSLRAGGTDTQYF
TGTGCCAGCAGCTTGAGAGCGGGGGGCACAGATACGCAGTATTTT
>-|TRBJ2-4|TRBV6-6|TRBD2
CASSTGEGNIQYF
TGTGCCAGCAGTACGGGGGAGGGAAACATTCAGTACTTC
>-|TRBJ1-4|TRBV7-8|TRBD1
CASSQRQGVEKLFF
TGTGCCAGCAGCCAACGACAGGGGGTTGAAAAACTGTTTTTT
>-|TRBJ2-3|TRBV19|TRBD1
CASSLNTGASTDTQYF
TGTGCCAGTAGTTTAAATACAGGGGCAAGCACAGATACGCAGTATTTT
>-|TRBJ1-2|TRBV11-2|-
CASSLDGGIRYTF
TGTGCCAGCAGCTTAGATGGGGGGATACGCTACACCTTC
>-|TRBJ2-1|TRBV6-6|-
CASSYYQGYNEQFF
TGTGCCAGCAGTTACTATCAGGGCTACAATGAGCAGTTCTTC
>-|TRBJ2-1|TRBV9|TRBD2
CASSVVGSGVYNEQFF
TGTGCCAGCAGCGTAGTAGGTAGCGGGGTTTACAATGAGCAGTTCTTC
>-|TRBJ2-7|TRBV6-1|TRBD1
CASSASAGQVRGEQYF
TGTGCCAGCAGTGCGAGTGCGGGACAGGTTCGGGGCGAGCAGTACTTC
>-|TRBJ1-1|TRBV29-1|-
CSVESGANTEAFF
TGCAGCGTTGAATCTGGGGCCAACACTGAAGCTTTCTTT
>once|TRBJ2-7|TRBV30|-
CAWSPDSSGEQYF
TGTGCCTGGAGTCCGGACAGTTCGGGCGAGCAGTACTTC
>-|TRBJ2-7|TRBV19|TRBD2
CASRFGGGQTYEQYF
TGTGCCAGTAGGTTCGGCGGGGGGCAAACCTACGAGCAGTACTTC
>once|TRBJ1-1|TRBV27|TRBD1
CASNAGTGLNTEAFF
TGTGCCAGCAACGCCGGGACAGGTCTGAACACTGAAGCTTTCTTT
>-|TRBJ2-2|TRBV18|-
CASSPPGGPNTGELFF
TGTGCCAGCTCACCCCCCGGGGGCCCGAACACCGGGGAGCTGTTTTTT
>-|TRBJ1-5|TRBV19|-
CASSPDNSNQPQHF
TGTGCCAGTAGTCCCGACAATAGCAATCAGCCCCAGCATTTT
>-|TRBJ2-3|TRBV13|-
CASSLVGDGTTDTQYF
TGTGCCAGCAGCTTAGTGGGGGACGGGACCACAGATACGCAGTATTTT
>-|TRBJ2-1|TRBV19|-
CASNTGTSYNEQFF
TGTGCCAGTAATACCGGGACCTCCTACAATGAGCAGTTCTTC
>-|TRBJ2-3|TRBV7-2|TRBD2
CASSPTGTRSTDTQYF
TGTGCCAGCAGCCCTACCGGGACTAGGAGCACAGATACGCAGTATTTT
>-|TRBJ2-1|TRBV15|-
CATSRQIGSSYNEQFF
TGTGCCACCAGCAGACAGATCGGAAGCTCCTACAATGAGCAGTTCTTC
>once|TRBJ2-7|TRBV7-8|-
CASSLVGGQGSYEQYF
TGTGCCAGCAGCTTAGTGGGGGGGCAGGGGTCCTACGAGCAGTACTTC
>-|TRBJ1-5|TRBV28|TRBD1
CASSQGQGPQPQHF
TGTGCCAGCAGTCAGGGACAGGGGCCGCAGCCCCAGCATTTT
>-|TRBJ1-5|TRBV19|TRBD1
CASSIGDRRAYSNQPQHF
TGTGCCAGTAGTATAGGGGACAGGAGGGCTTATAGCAATCAGCCCCAGCATTTT
>few|TRBJ2-1|TRBV5-4|TRBD2
CASTLAGGLNEQFF
TGTGCCAGCACCTTAGCGGGGGGCCTCAATGAGCAGTTCTTC
>-|TRBJ1-2|TRBV11-2|-
CASSPPFGVSNVRGYGYTF
TGTGCCAGCAGCCCACCTTTCGGGGTGTCGAACGTTCGAGGCTATGGCTACACCTTC
>-|TRBJ1-1|TRBV6-4|-
CASSDGFEAFF
TGTGCCAGCAGTGACGGGTTTGAAGCTTTCTTT
>-|TRBJ1-5|TRBV30|TRBD1
CACSRGPGNQPQHF
TGTGCCTGTTCCAGGGGGCCTGGCAATCAGCCCCAGCATTTT
>once|TRBJ2-1|TRBV7-9|-
CASSPLDEQFF
TGTGCCAGCAGCCCGTTGGATGAGCAGTTCTTC
>-|TRBJ2-2|TRBV25-1|-
CASSAWGAGNTGELFF
TGTGCCAGCAGTGCTTGGGGAGCGGGGAACACCGGGGAGCTGTTTTTT
>-|TRBJ2-5|TRBV9|-
CASSVGLLDPRETQYF
TGTGCCAGCAGCGTAGGTCTTCTAGACCCCCGGGAGACCCAGTACTTC
>-|TRBJ1-1|TRBV15|-
CATSRDRGRNTEAFF
TGTGCCACCAGCAGAGACAGGGGCCGGAACACTGAAGCTTTCTTT
>-|TRBJ1-6|TRBV5-6|TRBD1
CASSLTGGLDSPLHF
TGTGCCAGCAGCTTGACAGGGGGCCTAGATTCACCCCTCCACTTT
>-|TRBJ2-5|TRBV2|-
CASEQDRETQYF
TGTGCCAGCGAGCAGGACCGAGAGACCCAGTACTTC
>-|TRBJ1-6|TRBV7-2|TRBD1
CASSLGGTVLNSPLHF
TGTGCCAGCAGCTTGGGCGGGACAGTACTAAATTCACCCCTCCACTTT
>-|TRBJ1-3|TRBV6-6|-
CASTTGGRNTIYF
TGTGCCAGCACTACAGGAGGACGGAACACCATATATTTT
>-|TRBJ1-2|TRBV14|-
CASSQDHAGALYGYTF
TGTGCCAGCAGCCAAGACCACGCGGGAGCTCTCTATGGCTACACCTTC
>once|TRBJ1-6|TRBV7-6|-
CASSLGLGSPLHF
TGTGCCAGCAGCTTAGGCTTGGGTTCACCCCTCCACTTT
>-|TRBJ1-5|TRBV4-1|-
CASSHLTADQPQHF
TGCGCCAGCAGCCATCTGACAGCCGATCAGCCCCAGCATTTT
>once|TRBJ1-1|TRBV4-1|-
CASSQDVRTEAFF
TGCGCCAGCAGCCAAGATGTTCGCACTGAAGCTTTCTTT
>-|TRBJ1-4|TRBV7-4|-
CASSQTSPAAGKNEKLFF
TGTGCCAGCAGCCAGACATCCCCCGCGGCAGGGAAGAATGAAAAACTGTTTTTT
>-|TRBJ2-3|TRBV5-1|-
CASSLAKRGFGVGTDTQYF
TGCGCCAGCAGCTTGGCCAAAAGGGGCTTCGGGGTGGGCACAGATACGCAGTATTTT
>-|TRBJ2-3|TRBV5-6|TRBD1
CASSLFTGGLKADTQYF
TGTGCCAGCAGCTTGTTCACAGGGGGCTTAAAGGCAGATACGCAGTATTTT
>-|TRBJ1-5|TRBV15|-
CATSRDQGPNQPQHF
TGTGCCACCAGCAGAGATCAGGGTCCCAATCAGCCCCAGCATTTT
>many|TRBJ2-7|TRBV2|TRBD2
CAGGGASYEQYF
TGTGCCGGGGGGGGTGCGAGCTACGAGCAGTACTTC
>-|TRBJ2-7|TRBV12-3/TRBV12-4|-
CASSDGYEQYF
TGTGCCAGCAGTGACGGCTACGAGCAGTACTTC
>-|TRBJ1-1|TRBV19|-
CASSIRMNTEAFF
TGTGCCAGTAGTATTCGCATGAACACTGAAGCTTTCTTT
>-|TRBJ2-1|TRBV27|TRBD2
CASSLWGSGNEQFF
TGTGCCAGCAGTTTATGGGGTAGCGGGAATGAGCAGTTCTTC
>once|TRBJ2-2|TRBV6-1|-
CASSGGAGHQTGELFF
TGTGCCAGCAGTGGGGGTGCGGGCCATCAGACCGGGGAGCTGTTTTTT
>-|TRBJ1-2|TRBV6-5|-
CASRQDSRPLYGYTF
TGTGCCAGCAGGCAGGACAGCCGCCCTCTATATGGCTACACCTTC
>-|TRBJ2-2|TRBV2|TRBD1
CASLPGTVHTGELFF
TGTGCCAGCCTACCGGGGACAGTTCACACCGGGGAGCTGTTTTTT
>-|TRBJ2-7|TRBV4-1|-
CASSQDGAGKIYEQYF
TGCGCCAGCAGCCAAGATGGGGCAGGGAAGATCTACGAGCAGTACTTC
>-|TRBJ2-7|TRBV10-3|TRBD1
CAISPRTGREQYF
TGTGCCATCAGTCCTCGGACAGGGCGGGAGCAGTACTTC
>-|TRBJ1-1|TRBV18|-
CASSQSTSNTEAFF
TGTGCCAGCTCACAATCGACATCGAACACTGAAGCTTTCTTT